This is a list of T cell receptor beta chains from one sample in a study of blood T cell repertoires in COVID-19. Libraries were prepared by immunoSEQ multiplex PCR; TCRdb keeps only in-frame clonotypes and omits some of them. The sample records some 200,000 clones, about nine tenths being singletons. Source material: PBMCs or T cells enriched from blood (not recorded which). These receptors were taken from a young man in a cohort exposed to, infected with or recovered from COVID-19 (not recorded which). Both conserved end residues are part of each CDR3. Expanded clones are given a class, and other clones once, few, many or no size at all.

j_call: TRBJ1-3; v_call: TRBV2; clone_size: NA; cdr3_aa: CASNRRAGNTIYF
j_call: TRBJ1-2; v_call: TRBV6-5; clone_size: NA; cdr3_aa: CASSYSGQRVGYTF
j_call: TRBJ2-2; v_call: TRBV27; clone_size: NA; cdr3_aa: CASRVGGALELFF
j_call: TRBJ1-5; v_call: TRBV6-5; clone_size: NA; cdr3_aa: CASSHGQVRGPQHF
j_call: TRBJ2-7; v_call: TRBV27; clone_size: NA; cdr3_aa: CASSLVTGASHYEQYF
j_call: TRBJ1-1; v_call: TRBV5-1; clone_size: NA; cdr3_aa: CASSLPPGQQATEAFF
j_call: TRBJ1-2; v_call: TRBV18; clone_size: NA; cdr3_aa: CASSADRGRNYGYTF
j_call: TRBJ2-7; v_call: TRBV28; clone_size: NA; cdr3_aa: CASSPPGSANYEQYF
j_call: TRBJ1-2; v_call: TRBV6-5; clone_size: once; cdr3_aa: CASSIQGLEGYTF
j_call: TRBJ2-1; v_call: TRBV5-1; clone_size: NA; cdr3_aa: CASSLVPSGRVYNEQFF
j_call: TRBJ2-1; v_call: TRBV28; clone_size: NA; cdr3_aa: CASSSLAGASPRRNEQFF
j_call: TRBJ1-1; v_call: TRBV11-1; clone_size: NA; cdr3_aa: CASSLGRATEAFF
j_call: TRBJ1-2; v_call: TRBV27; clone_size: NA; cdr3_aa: CASSYQGEEDYGYTF
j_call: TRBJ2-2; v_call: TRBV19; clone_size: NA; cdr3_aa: CASSIAQDRAGELFF
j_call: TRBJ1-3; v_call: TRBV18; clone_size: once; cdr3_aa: CASATGSGNTIYF
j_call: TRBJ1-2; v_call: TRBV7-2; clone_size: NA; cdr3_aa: CASSHGTGPPTNYGYTF
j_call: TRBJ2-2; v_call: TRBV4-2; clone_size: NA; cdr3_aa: CASSPLTPTNTGELFF
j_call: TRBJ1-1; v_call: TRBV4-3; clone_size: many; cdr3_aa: CASSQRQGGSMGTEAFF
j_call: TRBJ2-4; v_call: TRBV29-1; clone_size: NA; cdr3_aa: CSVEDVAGAKNIQYF
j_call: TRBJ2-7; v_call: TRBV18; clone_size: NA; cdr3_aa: CASSLSGVSSYEQYF
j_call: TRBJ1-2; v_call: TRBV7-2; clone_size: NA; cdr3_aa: CASSQQTDMSYGYTF
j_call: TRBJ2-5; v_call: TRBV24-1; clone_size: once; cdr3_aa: CATSDNRVMETQYF
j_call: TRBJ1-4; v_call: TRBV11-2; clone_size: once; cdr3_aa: CASSLDGARDEKLFF
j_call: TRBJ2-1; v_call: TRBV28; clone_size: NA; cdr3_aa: CASSLINRGLGGNNEQFF
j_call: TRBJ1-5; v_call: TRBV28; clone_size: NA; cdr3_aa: CASSSRTGLSNQPQHF
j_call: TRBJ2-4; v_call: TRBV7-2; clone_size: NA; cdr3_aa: CASSLGTGIRNIQYF
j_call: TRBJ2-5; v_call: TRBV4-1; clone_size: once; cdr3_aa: CASSQDQRRDQETQYF
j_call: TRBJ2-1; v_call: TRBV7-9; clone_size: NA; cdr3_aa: CASSTGSTYNEQFF
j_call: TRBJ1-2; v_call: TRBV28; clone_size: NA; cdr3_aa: CASSFRGVNGYTF
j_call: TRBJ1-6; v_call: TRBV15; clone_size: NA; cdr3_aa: CATSRDFGVPTEYNSPLHF
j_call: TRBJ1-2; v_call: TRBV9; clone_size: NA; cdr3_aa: CASSGRIDGYTF
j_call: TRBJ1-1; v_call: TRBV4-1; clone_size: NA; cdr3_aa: CASSQEEGVEAFF
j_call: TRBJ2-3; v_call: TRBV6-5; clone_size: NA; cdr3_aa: CASSYLGGSTDTQYF
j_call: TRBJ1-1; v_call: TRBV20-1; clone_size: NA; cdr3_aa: CSASVATGMNTEAFF
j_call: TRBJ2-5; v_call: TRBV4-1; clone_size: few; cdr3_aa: CASSPILARETQYF
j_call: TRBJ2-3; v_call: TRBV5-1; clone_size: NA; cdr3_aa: CASSLVGGRPDTQYF
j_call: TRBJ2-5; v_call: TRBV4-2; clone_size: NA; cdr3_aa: CASSQDPPPASGRWETQYF